A single sample gave rise to the 25 T cell receptor beta chains below, sequenced in a study of blood T cell repertoires in COVID-19. Profiled with immunoSEQ multiplex PCR; TCRdb holds only in-frame clones, not every one. The sample lists some 450,000 clones; about 90% were seen once. Sequenced: peripheral blood. These receptors came from a man between 18 and 29 years old with COVID-19, enrolled during active disease.

This clone was recorded once. This chain links TRBV3-1 (or the pseudogene TRBV3-2) with TRBJ1-5, with 8 bases identical to TRBD1. Germline assignment: CDR1 LGHDT and CDR2 YNNKEL (reference sequence). There are 14 residues in the CDR3. The V segment lost 4 bases and the J segment 7 bases; nucleotides outside the gene matches: 6. The CDR3 DNA reads as TGTGCCAGCAGCCTTGGACAGGGCGTCCAGCCCCAGCATTTT. Encoded protein: CASSLGQGVQPQHF.

The chain recombines TRBV10-2 with TRBJ2-7; D is undetermined. CDR3 size: 14 residues. V dropped 2 bases and J dropped 4 bases, with 12 bases sitting between them. Germline values: CDR1 WSHSY, CDR2 SAAADI. The CDR3 bases are TGCGCCAGCAGTGAGGCGGCTTCGGAGTACGAGCAGTACTTC. This encodes CASSEAASEYEQYF.

V gene TRBV6-5 combines with J gene TRBJ2-3; 7 nucleotides line up with TRBD1. The germline V gene encodes CDR1 MNHEY and CDR2 SVGAGI. This CDR3 is built from 14 residues. V was pared by 0 bases and J by 10 bases, with 7 bases of the junction left unmatched. CDR3 nucleotides: TGTGCCAGCAGTTACTCGGGACAGACGGTTGCGCAGTATTTT. Residues: CASSYSGQTVAQYF.

The chain carries TRBV6-1 and TRBJ1-5; D is perhaps TRBD1 (5 bases). CDR3 length: 15 residues. Germline assignment: CDR1 MNHNS and CDR2 SASEGT. Trimming cost V 1 base and J 6 bases, with 13 bases left between them. CDR3 DNA: TGTGCCAGCAGTGAAGGGGGGGTGTCGAGTCAGCCCCAGCATTTT. Its protein product is CASSEGGVSSQPQHF.

The chain combines TRBV6-5 with TRBJ1-6; the D is unclear. V shed 6 bases and J shed 5 bases, with 8 bases lying between them. The CDR3 spans 13 residues. From germline, CDR1 is MNHEY and CDR2 SVGAGI. The CDR3 reads CASRQHDNSPLHF. CDR3 in DNA: TGTGCCAGCAGACAGCACGATAATTCACCCCTCCACTTT.

CDR3 coding DNA: TGCGCCAGCAGCCCCGGGACTAGCGGGGGGGGCACAGATACGCAGTATTTT. The encoded protein is CASSPGTSGGGTDTQYF. The chain employs TRBV5-1 and TRBJ2-3; 16 bases line up with TRBD2. Looked up from germline, CDR1 is SGHRS and CDR2 is YFSETQ. V dropped 4 bases and J dropped 1; count of bases not matched to a gene: 3. CDR3 length: 17 amino acids.

The chain recombines TRBV30 with TRBJ1-1; tentatively, D is TRBD1 (6 bases). CDR1 is GTSNPN, CDR2 SVGIG, per germline (reference sequence). V was cut by 8 bases and J by 0 bases, with 10 bases left in between. The CDR3 spans 12 residues. CDR3 protein: CARDNMNTEAFF. The DNA for the CDR3 is TGTGCCCGGGACAACATGAACACTGAAGCTTTCTTT. Together with reference TRBV30 and TRBJ1-1, the CDR3 gives the full variable domain: SQTIHQWPATLVQPVGSPLSLECTVEGTSNPNLYWYRQAAGRGLQLLFYSVGIGQISSEVPQNLSASRPQDRQFILSSKKLLLSDSGFYLCARDNMNTEAFFGQGTRLTVV.

This chain uses TRBV25-1 with TRBJ2-7; TRBD1 matches at 8 bases. V lost 4 bases to trimming and J lost 0 bases; unmatched junction nucleotides: 8. CDR3 length: 16 residues. Per the germline V gene, CDR1 is MGHDK and CDR2 is SYGVNS. CDR3 region: CASSAVGQASSYEQYF. In DNA form, the CDR3 reads TGTGCCAGCAGTGCCGTGGGACAGGCAAGCTCCTACGAGCAGTACTTC.

The gene calls are TRBV21-1 and TRBJ1-5; the table's D call TRBD1 went unverified against the DNA. TRBV21-1 is recorded as a pseudogene. CDR3 length equals 17 residues. The CDR3 reads CASSTRPGTGRIQPQHF. CDR3 nucleotide sequence: TGTGCCAGCAGCACACGTCCCGGGACAGGGAGGATTCAGCCCCAGCATTTT.

The J gene is TRBJ2-1, the V gene TRBV3-1 (or the pseudogene TRBV3-2), with 8 bases aligning to TRBD2. V lost 4 bases to trimming and J lost 0 bases; unmatched junction nucleotides: 2. CDR1 LGHDT and CDR2 YNNKEL come from the germline V gene (reference sequence). This CDR3 has 15 amino acids. As DNA, the CDR3 is TGTGCCAGCAGCCTCGGGACTAGCTCCTACAATGAGCAGTTCTTC. Translating gives CASSLGTSSYNEQFF.

Of note for this clone: This same CDR3 is encoded by further DNA sequences in the sample. V is TRBV19 and J is TRBJ2-7; D ambiguous. V lost 3 bases to trimming and J lost 3 bases, with 9 bases between them. The CDR3 length is 13 residues. CDR1 LNHDA and CDR2 SQIVND come from the germline V gene (reference sequence). CDR3 loop: CASSIGQDYEQYF. The CDR3 DNA is TGTGCCAGTAGTATTGGCCAAGACTACGAGCAGTACTTC.

The V and J genes are TRBV6-5 and TRBJ2-7; TRBD2 matches at 10 bases. The CDR3 contains 15 residues. V dropped 5 bases and J dropped 0; count of bases not matched to a gene: 4. The germline V gene has CDR1 MNHEY and CDR2 SVGAGI. CDR3 in amino acids: CASSRAGGISYEQYF. Written as DNA, the CDR3 is TGTGCCAGCAGTCGAGCGGGAGGGATCTCCTACGAGCAGTACTTC.

The J gene is TRBJ2-7, the V gene TRBV2; 8 positions agree with TRBD2. Per germline, CDR1 SNHLY and CDR2 FYNNEI. The V and J ends lost 6 bases and 0 bases, in that order; junction bases with no gene match: 1. The CDR3 extends over 13 amino acids. In DNA, the CDR3 is TGTGCCAGCAGGCGGGGGGACTCCTACGAGCAGTACTTC. Its translation: CASRRGDSYEQYF.

This sequence joins TRBV25-1 and TRBJ1-2, with 7 bases fitting TRBD1. The CDR3 spans 14 residues. V trimming: 5 bases; J trimming: 0 bases; junction bases outside the gene matches: 3. The germline V gene encodes CDR1 MGHDK and CDR2 SYGVNS. Here the CDR3 reads CASSYGTANYGYTF. The CDR3 coding sequence is TGTGCCAGCAGTTATGGGACAGCTAACTATGGCTACACCTTC.

The V call is TRBV9, the J call TRBJ2-2; tentative D call: TRBD2 (6 bases). V shed 3 bases and J shed 3 bases, with 9 bases lying between them. Germline V gene lookup returns CDR1 SGDLS and CDR2 YYNGEE. The CDR3 is 14 residues long. The CDR3 is CASSAGGDTGELFF. As DNA, the CDR3 is TGTGCCAGCAGCGCCGGGGGAGACACCGGGGAGCTGTTTTTT.

This clone was recorded once. This chain links TRBV4-1 with TRBJ1-1; D is perhaps TRBD1 (6 bases). The CDR3 runs to 15 residues. The germline gives CDR1 MGHRA, CDR2 YSYEKL. V lost 0 bases and J lost 4, with 12 bases in between. CDR3 in amino acids: CASSQDGLGGTEAFF. The CDR3 bases are TGCGCCAGCAGCCAAGATGGGCTAGGGGGCACTGAAGCTTTCTTT.

This clone occurred a few times. V gene TRBV7-9 combines with J gene TRBJ2-2; 8 nucleotides line up with TRBD2. The CDR3 sequence is 15 residues long. Germline trimming cut 5 bases from V and 7 bases from J; bases unmatched to any gene: 9. From germline, CDR1 is SEHNR and CDR2 FQNEAQ (reference sequence). Written as DNA, the CDR3 is TGTGCCAGCAGCCCGCCGACTAGCGCAAACGGGGAGCTGTTTTTT. Its protein product is CASSPPTSANGELFF.

The chain employs TRBV10-3 and TRBJ2-7; tentatively, D is TRBD2 (5 bases). The CDR3 loop spans 15 amino acids. V was trimmed by 4 bases and J by 0 bases, leaving 13 bases between them. Germline V gene data show CDR1 as ENHRY and CDR2 as SYGVKD. The DNA for the CDR3 is TGTGCCATCAGTGCCGGAGGAGGCCACTCCTACGAGCAGTACTTC. Protein sequence: CAISAGGGHSYEQYF.

In its sample, this clone was seen a few times. The gene calls are TRBV5-1 and TRBJ2-3, with D possibly matching TRBD2 (6 bases). The V and J ends lost 1 base and 2 bases respectively, with 11 bases between them. CDR3 length: 15 amino acids. Looked up from germline, CDR1 is SGHRS and CDR2 is YFSETQ. Written as DNA, the CDR3 is TGCGCCAGCAGCTTGTACGGGAGATCCACAGATACGCAGTATTTT. This translates into CASSLYGRSTDTQYF.

The chain's CDR3 is CASSYDSLGNEQFF. CDR3 nucleotide sequence: TGTGCCAGCAGTTACGACAGTCTGGGAAATGAGCAGTTCTTC. The V gene is TRBV6-5, the J gene TRBJ2-1, with D possibly matching TRBD1 (5 bases). This CDR3 comprises 14 residues. V shed 2 bases and J shed 7 bases, with 12 bases lying between them. The germline gives CDR1 MNHEY, CDR2 SVGAGI.

The chain joins TRBV7-9 to TRBJ2-3; the match to TRBD2 covers 8 bases. The CDR3 is 15 residues long. Trimming at V came to 5 bases and at J to 3 bases, leaving 7 bases not matched to a gene. From germline, CDR1 is SEHNR and CDR2 FQNEAQ (reference sequence). CDR3 sequence reads: CASSKAGALTDTQYF. The DNA of the CDR3 is TGTGCCAGCAGCAAAGCGGGGGCGTTGACAGATACGCAGTATTTT.

The chain joins TRBV3-1 (or the pseudogene TRBV3-2) to TRBJ2-5; 11 bases are shared with TRBD1. The germline V gene encodes CDR1 LGHDT and CDR2 YNNKEL (reference sequence). CDR3 length: 15 amino acids. V lost 5 bases and J lost 4; bases outside the gene matches: 6. CDR3 loop: CASSYGQGAGETQYF. The CDR3 nucleotides are TGTGCCAGCAGCTATGGACAGGGGGCAGGAGAGACCCAGTACTTC.

The rearrangement links TRBV5-1 to TRBJ2-7, with 12 bases identical to TRBD2. Germline loops: CDR1 SGHRS, CDR2 YFSETQ. The CDR3 is made up of 14 amino acids. The V gene end was trimmed by 5 bases and the J gene end by 3 bases; junction bases not matched to a gene: 3. In DNA form, the CDR3 reads TGCGCCAGCAGAACTAGCGGGGGGTACTACGAGCAGTACTTC. Translating gives CASRTSGGYYEQYF.

The CDR3 is CASNTGATYNSPLHF. In DNA, the CDR3 is TGTGCCAGCAATACAGGGGCAACGTATAATTCACCCCTCCACTTT. The chain has TRBV6-6 and TRBJ1-6; 7 positions agree with TRBD1. The V gene's germline CDR1 is MNHNY and CDR2 SVGAGI (reference sequence). This CDR3 is built from 15 residues. After removal of 7 bases from V and 4 bases from J, the junction contained 7 bases not matched to a gene.

The chain is built from TRBV5-6 and TRBJ1-2; D is ambiguous. Looked up from germline, CDR1 is SGHDT and CDR2 is YYEEEE. Trimming stripped 6 bases from V and 2 bases from J, with 11 bases between. The CDR3 has 13 amino acids. CDR3 in DNA: TGTGCCAGCAAGAACACGGGGAACTATGGCTACACCTTC. It codes for CASKNTGNYGYTF. Full variable domain (remainder filled in from reference TRBV5-6 and TRBJ1-2): DAGVTQSPTHLIKTRGQQVTLRCSPKSGHDTVSWYQQALGQGPQFIFQYYEEEERQRGNFPDRFSGHQFPNYSSELNVNALLLGDSALYLCASKNTGNYGYTFGSGTRLTVV.